This T cell receptor (beta chain) comes out of a study of T cell repertoires in aging, cancer and after chemotherapy. General study points: Healthy donors lost TCR diversity with age mainly through richness, cancer patients through richness and evenness. Median generation probability rose over the chemotherapy interval in each cancer cohort, suggesting rebound thymic output.

Germline assignment: CDR1 SGHRS and CDR2 YFSETQ. This CDR3 is built from 15 residues. As regards this clonotype: Its antigen is unidentified. One junction end does not reproduce the germline sequence, and a read error may be involved.

TCR beta rearrangements were amplified from peripheral blood genomic DNA. TRB rearrangements spanning V, D and J were amplified using mixed TRB-A/B primers. In TCRdb, the multiplex PCR reads were re-called with MiXCR into one record per CDR3 protein. The sample records under 1,500 distinct CDR3 sequences, roughly 50% being singletons. The source is a human donor with a blood cancer. The V gene is TRBV5-1, the J gene TRBJ1-2; D call uncertain. The specimen was blood. The CDR3 bases are TGTGCCAGCAGCTTGAGCGTTAGTTCATACTATGGCTACACCTTC. Protein product: CASSLSVSSYYGYTF.